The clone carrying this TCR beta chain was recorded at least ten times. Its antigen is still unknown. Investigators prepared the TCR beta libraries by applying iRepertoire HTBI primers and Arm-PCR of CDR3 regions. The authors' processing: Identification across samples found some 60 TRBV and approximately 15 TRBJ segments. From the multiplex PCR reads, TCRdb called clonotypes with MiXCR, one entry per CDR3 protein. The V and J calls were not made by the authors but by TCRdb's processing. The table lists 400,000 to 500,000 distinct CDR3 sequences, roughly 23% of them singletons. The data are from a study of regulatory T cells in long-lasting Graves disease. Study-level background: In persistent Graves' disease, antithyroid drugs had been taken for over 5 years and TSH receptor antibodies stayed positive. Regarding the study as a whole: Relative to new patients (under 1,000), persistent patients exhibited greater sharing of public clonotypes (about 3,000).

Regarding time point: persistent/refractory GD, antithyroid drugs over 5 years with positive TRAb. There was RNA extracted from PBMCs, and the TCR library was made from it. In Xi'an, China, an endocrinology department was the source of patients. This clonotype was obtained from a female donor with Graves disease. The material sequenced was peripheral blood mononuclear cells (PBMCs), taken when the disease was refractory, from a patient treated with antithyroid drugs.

The CDR3 bases are TGTGCCAGCAGTGGAGGCGGCAGCTCCTACGAGCAGTACTTC. This encodes CASSGGGSSYEQYF. The chain links TRBV6-1 to TRBJ2-7; D ambiguous. The CDR3 has 14 residues. The germline V gene encodes CDR1 MNHNS and CDR2 SASEGT. V was shortened by 4 bases and J by 0 bases, with 10 bases between the two germline ends.